This T cell receptor beta chain was profiled in a study of Graves' ophthalmopathy and Graves' hyperthyroidism. RNA transcripts were the source from which TCR beta CDR3 regions were amplified. RT-PCR was first run with HTBI primers, then multiplex PCR in a second round. In TCRdb, the multiplex PCR reads were re-called with MiXCR into one record per CDR3 protein. Among hundreds of thousands of distinct CDR3 sequences listed, roughly 20% were seen once. Cases classed as stable hyperthyroidism had no ophthalmopathy within 18 months of follow-up. Enrolled hyperthyroidism patients had a new diagnosis, a duration under 2 months, and an age of 18 to 65. The J segment lost 3 bases and the V segment lost 8 bases, leaving 8 bases of the junction unmatched. The CDR3 is made up of 15 amino acids. Germline CDR1 reads LNHDA; CDR2 reads SQIVND (reference sequence). Overall study results and limits: The blood repertoire also included most expanded thyroid clonotypes above 0.001 frequency.

This clonotype has at least ten counts. Its target is not known. The chain employs TRBV19 and TRBJ2-2; 8 nucleotides align to TRBD1. What was sequenced was peripheral blood. The receptor's source is a woman younger than 35 with stable Graves' hyperthyroidism. Some clones in this sample may be carry-over from other donors' samples. Here the CDR3 DNA reads TGTGCCAGTCGGTCAAACAGGGGGGACACCGGGGAGCTGTTTTTT. Its protein product is CASRSNRGDTGELFF.